The TCR beta chain under discussion was sequenced for a study of beta chain features in type 1 diabetes. Study-wide findings and caveats: PCR, the amplification step, might favor shorter templates, equally in patients and controls. Patients with Type 1 diabetes showed moderately but significantly shorter TCRB CDR3s in all four CD4+ subsets.

Germline V lookup: CDR1 DFQATT, CDR2 SNEGSKA (reference sequence). The CDR3 loop spans 11 amino acids. V was trimmed by 6 bases and J by 6 bases, leaving 11 bases between them. In regard to this clone: The antigen remains unidentified.

The study reverse transcribed the entire isolated RNA, so it sequenced expressed TCRB transcripts. Profiled with immunoSEQ multiplex PCR; TCRdb holds only in-frame clones, not every one. The data contain some 240,000 clones, about a sixth of them singletons. The chain employs TRBV20-1 and TRBJ1-2; D is unresolved. The receptor was isolated from a man aged 25 to 40 with type 1 diabetes. Sequencing was performed on naive CD4+ T cells from blood. This chain's CDR3 is CSALWSNGYTF. The CDR3 bases are TGCAGTGCCCTATGGTCCAATGGCTACACCTTC.